This T cell receptor (beta chain) came from a study of post-analysis software for immune sequencing data. Tagging with unique molecular identifiers was a feature of the TCR beta cDNA libraries. TCRdb re-called the PCR reads with MiXCR, one entry per CDR3 protein. This repertoire shows a few hundred thousand distinct CDR3 sequences, around 37% found once; its top ten account for around 15%. The study's findings and limits: There were a few TRBV segments more frequent in patients than controls, and TRBV5-6, TRBV5-1 and TRBV20-1 were among them.

As for this clonotype: Its antigen is not known.

Trimming removed 7 bases from V and 8 bases from J, with 20 bases in between. Germline CDR1 is MNHEY and CDR2 is SVGEGT. The CDR3 runs 14 residues. This receptor was obtained from a girl under 18 with multiple sclerosis. The specimen sequenced was blood. The V call is TRBV6-2 or TRBV6-3, the J call TRBJ1-1; D call uncertain. CDR3 coding DNA: TGTGCCAGCATCATAGGCCCTCCGAGGGAAGAAGCTTTCTTT. It is translated as CASIIGPPREEAFF.